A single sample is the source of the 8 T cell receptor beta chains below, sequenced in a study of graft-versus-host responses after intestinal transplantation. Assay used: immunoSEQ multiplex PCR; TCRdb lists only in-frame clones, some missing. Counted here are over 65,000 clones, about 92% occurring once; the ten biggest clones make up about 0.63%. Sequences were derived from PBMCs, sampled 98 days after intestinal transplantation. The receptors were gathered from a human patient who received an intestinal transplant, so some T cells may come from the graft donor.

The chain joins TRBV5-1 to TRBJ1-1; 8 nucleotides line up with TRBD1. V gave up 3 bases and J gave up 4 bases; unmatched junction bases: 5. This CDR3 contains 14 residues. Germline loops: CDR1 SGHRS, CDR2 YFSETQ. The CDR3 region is CASSSTGEATEAFF. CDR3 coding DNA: TGCGCCAGCAGCTCGACAGGGGAGGCCACTGAAGCTTTCTTT.

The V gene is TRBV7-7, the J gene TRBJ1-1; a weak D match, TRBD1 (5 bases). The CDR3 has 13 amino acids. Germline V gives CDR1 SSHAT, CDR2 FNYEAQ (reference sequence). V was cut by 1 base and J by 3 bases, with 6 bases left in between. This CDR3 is CASSLDRYTEAFF. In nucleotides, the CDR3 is TGTGCCAGCAGCTTAGACAGGTACACTGAAGCTTTCTTT.

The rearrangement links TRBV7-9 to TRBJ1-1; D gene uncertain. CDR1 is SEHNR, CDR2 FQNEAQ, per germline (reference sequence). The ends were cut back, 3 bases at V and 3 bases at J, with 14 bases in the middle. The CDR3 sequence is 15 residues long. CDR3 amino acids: CASSLARSLDTEAFF. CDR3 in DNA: TGTGCCAGCAGCTTGGCTAGGAGTTTAGACACTGAAGCTTTCTTT. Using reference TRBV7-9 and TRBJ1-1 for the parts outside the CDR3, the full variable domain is DTGVSQNPRHKITKRGQNVTFRCDPISEHNRLYWYRQTLGQGPEFLTYFQNEAQLEKSRLLSDRFSAERPKGSFSTLEIQRTEQGDSAMYLCASSLARSLDTEAFFGQGTRLTVV.

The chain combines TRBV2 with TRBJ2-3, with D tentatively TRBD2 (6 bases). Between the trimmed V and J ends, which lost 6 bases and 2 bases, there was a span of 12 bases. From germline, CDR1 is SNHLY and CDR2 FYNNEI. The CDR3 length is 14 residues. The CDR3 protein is CASSRLAFTDTQYF. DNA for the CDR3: TGTGCCAGCAGCCGGCTAGCGTTCACAGATACGCAGTATTTT.

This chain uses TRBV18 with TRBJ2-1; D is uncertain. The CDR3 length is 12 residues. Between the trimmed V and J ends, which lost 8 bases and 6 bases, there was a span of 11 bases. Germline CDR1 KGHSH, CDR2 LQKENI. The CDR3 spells CASRWTFNEQFF. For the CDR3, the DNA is TGTGCCAGCCGCTGGACCTTCAATGAGCAGTTCTTC.

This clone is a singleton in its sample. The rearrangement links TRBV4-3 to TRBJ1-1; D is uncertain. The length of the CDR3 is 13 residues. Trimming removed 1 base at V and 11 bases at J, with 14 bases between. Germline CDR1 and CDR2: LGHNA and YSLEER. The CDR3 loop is CASSQASPRTAFF. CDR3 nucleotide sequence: TGCGCCAGCAGCCAAGCCAGCCCCCGAACGGCTTTCTTT.

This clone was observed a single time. The CDR3 region has the DNA TGTGCCAGCAGCGAATGGGGGGGAGTGCGGACCAATGAGCAGTTCTTC. This codes for CASSEWGGVRTNEQFF. The rearrangement links TRBV6-1 to TRBJ2-1; TRBD2 agrees at 7 bases. Germline lookup yields CDR1 MNHNS and CDR2 SASEGT. V lost 6 bases to trimming and J lost 6 bases; unmatched junction nucleotides: 14. The CDR3 length is 16 residues.

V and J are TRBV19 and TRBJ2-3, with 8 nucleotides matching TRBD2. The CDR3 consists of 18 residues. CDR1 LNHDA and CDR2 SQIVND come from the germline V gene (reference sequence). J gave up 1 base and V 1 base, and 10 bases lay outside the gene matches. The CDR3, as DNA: TGTGCCAGTAGTATAGTAACGGGAGGGCCGTGGGGCACAGATACGCAGTATTTT. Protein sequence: CASSIVTGGPWGTDTQYF.